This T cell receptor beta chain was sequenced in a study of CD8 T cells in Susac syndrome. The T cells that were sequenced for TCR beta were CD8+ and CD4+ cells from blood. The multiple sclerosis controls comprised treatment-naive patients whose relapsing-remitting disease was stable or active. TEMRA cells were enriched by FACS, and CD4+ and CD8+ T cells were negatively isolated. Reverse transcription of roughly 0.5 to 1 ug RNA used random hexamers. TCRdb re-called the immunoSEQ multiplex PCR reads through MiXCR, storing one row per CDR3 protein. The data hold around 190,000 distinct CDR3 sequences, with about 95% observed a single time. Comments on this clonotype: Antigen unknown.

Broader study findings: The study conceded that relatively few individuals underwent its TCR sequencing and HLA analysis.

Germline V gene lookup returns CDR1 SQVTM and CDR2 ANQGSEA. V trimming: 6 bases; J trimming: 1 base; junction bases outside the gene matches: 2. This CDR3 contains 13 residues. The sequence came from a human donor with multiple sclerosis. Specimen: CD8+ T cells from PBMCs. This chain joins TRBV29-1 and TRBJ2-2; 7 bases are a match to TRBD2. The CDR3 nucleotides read TGCAGCGTGGGACTACGGAACACCGGGGAGCTGTTTTTT. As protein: CSVGLRNTGELFF.